These 3 T cell receptor beta chains were all obtained from the same sample, sequenced in a study of blood T cell repertoires in COVID-19. Sequencing used immunoSEQ multiplex PCR; TCRdb keeps in-frame clones, though not all of them. The sample carries 150,000 to 250,000 clones, 75% to 90% recorded once. The source material was PBMCs or T cells enriched from blood (not recorded which). These receptors all stem from a woman in her 30s who had recovered from COVID-19.

The V gene is TRBV11-2, the J gene TRBJ1-2; 9 bases match TRBD1. CDR1 SGHAT and CDR2 FQNNGV come from the germline V gene. There are 13 residues in the CDR3. V gave up 7 bases and J gave up 7 bases; unmatched junction bases: 7. The CDR3 DNA reads TGTGCCAGCACCTCTACAGGGGGCTCTGGCTACACCTTC. As protein: CASTSTGGSGYTF.

The chain joins TRBV29-1 to TRBJ2-5; possible D gene TRBD1, 6 bases. The CDR3 is made up of 12 amino acids. Trimming cost V 4 bases and J 0 bases, with 6 bases left between them. The germline gives CDR1 SQVTM, CDR2 ANQGSEA. The CDR3 DNA sequence: TGCAGCGTTGGACAGGACCAAGAGACCCAGTACTTC. The encoded protein is CSVGQDQETQYF. The full variable domain, completed using reference TRBV29-1 and TRBJ2-5, is SAVISQKPSRDICQRGTSLTIQCQVDSQVTMMFWYRQQPGQSLTLIATANQGSEATYESGFVIDKFPISRPNLTFSTLTVSNMSPEDSSIYLCSVGQDQETQYFGPGTRLLVL.

The gene calls are TRBV5-1 and TRBJ2-7; 7 nucleotides align to TRBD1. The CDR3 loop spans 11 amino acids. J was trimmed by 11 bases and V by 2 bases; bases with no gene match: 4. In germline, CDR1 is SGHRS, CDR2 YFSETQ. The CDR3 sequence is CASSFKGQEYF. The CDR3 DNA is TGCGCCAGCAGCTTTAAAGGACAGGAGTACTTC.